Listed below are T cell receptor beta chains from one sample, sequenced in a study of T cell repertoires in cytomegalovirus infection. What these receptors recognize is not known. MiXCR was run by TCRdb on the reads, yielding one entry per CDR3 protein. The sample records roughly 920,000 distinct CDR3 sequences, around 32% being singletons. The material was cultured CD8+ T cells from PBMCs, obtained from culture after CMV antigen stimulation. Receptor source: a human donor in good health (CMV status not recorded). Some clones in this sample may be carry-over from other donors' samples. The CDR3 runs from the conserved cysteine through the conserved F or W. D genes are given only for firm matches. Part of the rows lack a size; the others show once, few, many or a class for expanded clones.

CDR3 protein: CATGGYSGYTF; CDR3 DNA: TGTGCCACCGGGGGGTATTCGGGCTACACCTTC; V gene: TRBV19; clone size: few; D gene: .; J gene: TRBJ1-2
CDR3 protein: CASSSNQPQHF; CDR3 DNA: TGTGCCAGCAGCTCGAACCAGCCCCAGCATTTT; V gene: TRBV12-3/TRBV12-4; clone size: many; D gene: .; J gene: TRBJ1-5
CDR3 protein: CASSVDLDYQVYEQYF; CDR3 DNA: TGTGCCAGCAGCGTCGATCTGGACTACCAAGTCTACGAGCAGTACTTC; V gene: TRBV7-2; clone size: .; D gene: .; J gene: TRBJ2-7
CDR3 protein: CASSSSRDRVNNEQFF; CDR3 DNA: TGTGCCAGCAGCTCCTCCCGGGACAGGGTGAACAATGAGCAGTTCTTC; V gene: TRBV7-6; clone size: many; D gene: TRBD1; J gene: TRBJ2-1
CDR3 protein: CASSRDRGLEKLFF; CDR3 DNA: TGTGCCAGCAGCCGGGACAGAGGACTTGAAAAACTGTTTTTT; V gene: TRBV6-1; clone size: .; D gene: TRBD1; J gene: TRBJ1-4
CDR3 protein: CASSEVLGISYEQYF; CDR3 DNA: TGTGCCAGCAGTGAAGTTCTGGGGATCAGCTACGAGCAGTACTTC; V gene: TRBV6-1; clone size: many; D gene: .; J gene: TRBJ2-7
CDR3 protein: CASSDGQGVEYF; CDR3 DNA: TGTGCCAGCAGTGATGGACAGGGGGTCGAGTACTTC; V gene: TRBV2; clone size: .; D gene: TRBD1; J gene: TRBJ2-7
CDR3 protein: CASTPPSQAYEQYF; CDR3 DNA: TGTGCCAGCACCCCCCCCAGTCAGGCCTACGAGCAGTACTTC; V gene: TRBV12-3/TRBV12-4; clone size: .; D gene: .; J gene: TRBJ2-7
CDR3 protein: CASSGMVNIQYF; CDR3 DNA: TGTGCCAGCAGTGGAATGGTTAACATTCAGTACTTC; V gene: TRBV2; clone size: few; D gene: .; J gene: TRBJ2-4
CDR3 protein: CASSPRDRVYDGYTF; CDR3 DNA: TGTGCCAGCAGTCCCCGGGACAGGGTTTATGACGGCTACACCTTC; V gene: TRBV6-8; clone size: .; D gene: TRBD1; J gene: TRBJ1-2
CDR3 protein: CASSRAGVGPYNEQFF; CDR3 DNA: TGTGCCAGCAGTAGAGCTGGGGTCGGTCCCTACAATGAGCAGTTCTTC; V gene: TRBV2; clone size: few; D gene: .; J gene: TRBJ2-1
CDR3 protein: CASSWVPSPRDEQYF; CDR3 DNA: TGTGCCAGCAGCTGGGTCCCCTCCCCCAGGGACGAGCAGTACTTC; V gene: TRBV5-8; clone size: few; D gene: .; J gene: TRBJ2-7
CDR3 protein: CASSSKQGVQETQYF; CDR3 DNA: TGTGCCAGCAGCTCGAAACAGGGGGTACAAGAGACCCAGTACTTC; V gene: TRBV7-6; clone size: .; D gene: TRBD1; J gene: TRBJ2-5
CDR3 protein: CASSLWAEGTQPQHF; CDR3 DNA: TGTGCCAGCAGTTTATGGGCGGAAGGGACCCAGCCCCAGCATTTT; V gene: TRBV28; clone size: .; D gene: .; J gene: TRBJ1-5
CDR3 protein: CATGGLAGRNEQFF; CDR3 DNA: TGTGCCACCGGGGGACTAGCGGGGAGAAATGAGCAGTTCTTC; V gene: TRBV2; clone size: few; D gene: TRBD2; J gene: TRBJ2-1
CDR3 protein: CASSSIIAPNTGELFF; CDR3 DNA: TGTGCCAGCAGCTCCATTATAGCTCCCAACACCGGGGAGCTGTTTTTT; V gene: TRBV7-6; clone size: .; D gene: .; J gene: TRBJ2-2
CDR3 protein: CASSPSGALAKNIQYF; CDR3 DNA: TGTGCCAGCAGCCCTTCAGGGGCTCTAGCCAAAAACATTCAGTACTTC; V gene: TRBV7-9; clone size: many; D gene: .; J gene: TRBJ2-4
CDR3 protein: CASSAEGGTEAFF; CDR3 DNA: TGTGCCAGCAGCGCCGAGGGGGGGACTGAAGCTTTCTTT; V gene: TRBV7-9; clone size: few; D gene: .; J gene: TRBJ1-1
CDR3 protein: CASSQEPTGGNTEAFF; CDR3 DNA: TGCGCCAGCAGCCAAGAACCTACCGGCGGGAACACTGAAGCTTTCTTT; V gene: TRBV4-1; clone size: .; D gene: .; J gene: TRBJ1-1
CDR3 protein: CAIRWTSGELNEQFF; CDR3 DNA: TGTGCCATCAGGTGGACTAGCGGGGAACTGAATGAGCAGTTCTTC; V gene: TRBV10-3; clone size: few; D gene: TRBD2; J gene: TRBJ2-1
CDR3 protein: CASSLVVTSSHNEQFF; CDR3 DNA: TGTGCCAGCAGCTTAGTTGTTACTAGCAGCCACAATGAGCAGTTCTTC; V gene: TRBV7-6; clone size: .; D gene: .; J gene: TRBJ2-1
CDR3 protein: CASSPDNEQFF; CDR3 DNA: TGTGCCAGCAGCCCCGACAATGAGCAGTTCTTC; V gene: TRBV12-3/TRBV12-4; clone size: many; D gene: .; J gene: TRBJ2-1
CDR3 protein: CSARDHRETYRDEQFF; CDR3 DNA: TGCAGTGCTAGAGATCATCGGGAGACGTATAGGGATGAGCAGTTCTTC; V gene: TRBV20-1; clone size: .; D gene: .; J gene: TRBJ2-1
CDR3 protein: CASSYPAGEETQYF; CDR3 DNA: TGTGCCAGCAGTTACCCAGCGGGGGAAGAGACCCAGTACTTC; V gene: TRBV6-5; clone size: few; D gene: TRBD2; J gene: TRBJ2-5
CDR3 protein: CASRSSAGLKETQYF; CDR3 DNA: TGCGCCAGCAGATCTTCAGCGGGGTTGAAAGAGACCCAGTACTTC; V gene: TRBV4-3; clone size: few; D gene: TRBD2; J gene: TRBJ2-5
CDR3 protein: CASVNPTGKEDRAFF; CDR3 DNA: TGTGCCAGCGTGAACCCGACAGGAAAGGAGGATAGAGCTTTCTTT; V gene: TRBV28; clone size: .; D gene: .; J gene: TRBJ1-1
CDR3 protein: CASSPLGRESYEQYF; CDR3 DNA: TGTGCCAGCAGTCCTCTGGGCAGGGAGTCCTACGAGCAGTACTTC; V gene: TRBV28; clone size: few; D gene: .; J gene: TRBJ2-7
CDR3 protein: CASSAYNFYQPQHF; CDR3 DNA: TGTGCCAGCAGCGCCTACAATTTCTATCAGCCCCAGCATTTT; V gene: TRBV5-8; clone size: .; D gene: .; J gene: TRBJ1-5
CDR3 protein: CTSGPGNQPQHF; CDR3 DNA: TGTACCAGCGGGCCTGGGAATCAGCCCCAGCATTTT; V gene: TRBV27; clone size: once; D gene: .; J gene: TRBJ1-5
CDR3 protein: CASSDDEQFF; CDR3 DNA: TGTGCCAGTAGTGATGATGAGCAGTTCTTC; V gene: TRBV19; clone size: few; D gene: .; J gene: TRBJ2-1
CDR3 protein: CASSVDRVRTEAFF; CDR3 DNA: TGTGCCAGCAGTGTCGACAGGGTAAGAACTGAAGCTTTCTTT; V gene: TRBV27; clone size: few; D gene: TRBD1; J gene: TRBJ1-1
CDR3 protein: CASSVTGDPGELFF; CDR3 DNA: TGTGCCAGCAGCGTCACAGGGGATCCCGGGGAGCTGTTTTTT; V gene: TRBV9; clone size: once; D gene: TRBD1; J gene: TRBJ2-2
CDR3 protein: CASSLEPDPYNEQFF; CDR3 DNA: TGTGCCAGCAGTTTAGAACCGGACCCCTACAATGAGCAGTTCTTC; V gene: TRBV28; clone size: .; D gene: .; J gene: TRBJ2-1
CDR3 protein: CASSVGGKSSYNEQFF; CDR3 DNA: TGTGCCAGCAGCGTAGGAGGAAAGAGCTCCTACAATGAGCAGTTCTTC; V gene: TRBV9; clone size: .; D gene: .; J gene: TRBJ2-1
CDR3 protein: CASSKIERGEPDTQYF; CDR3 DNA: TGTGCCAGCAGTAAGATTGAGCGGGGGGAGCCAGATACGCAGTATTTT; V gene: TRBV6-1; clone size: .; D gene: TRBD2; J gene: TRBJ2-3
CDR3 protein: CAISEPSGRAKNIQYF; CDR3 DNA: TGTGCCATCAGTGAGCCTTCGGGCCGAGCCAAAAACATTCAGTACTTC; V gene: TRBV10-3; clone size: few; D gene: .; J gene: TRBJ2-4
CDR3 protein: CASTPEQGVETAFF; CDR3 DNA: TGTGCCAGCACCCCGGAACAGGGCGTCGAAACAGCTTTCTTT; V gene: TRBV12-3/TRBV12-4; clone size: few; D gene: .; J gene: TRBJ1-1
CDR3 protein: CASSHPGLAGEDQYF; CDR3 DNA: TGCGCCAGCAGCCACCCGGGACTAGCGGGGGAGGACCAGTACTTC; V gene: TRBV4-1; clone size: .; D gene: TRBD2; J gene: TRBJ2-5
CDR3 protein: CASSFSGAVEFF; CDR3 DNA: TGTGCCAGCAGCTTCTCAGGGGCAGTGGAGTTCTTC; V gene: TRBV11-2; clone size: .; D gene: .; J gene: TRBJ2-1
CDR3 protein: CASGPAALQETQYF; CDR3 DNA: TGTGCCAGCGGACCCGCGGCGCTACAAGAGACCCAGTACTTC; V gene: TRBV7-9; clone size: few; D gene: .; J gene: TRBJ2-5
CDR3 protein: CAATGTGELFF; CDR3 DNA: TGTGCCGCAACAGGGACCGGGGAGCTGTTTTTT; V gene: TRBV19; clone size: .; D gene: .; J gene: TRBJ2-2
CDR3 protein: CVTSRPGQGTGELFF; CDR3 DNA: TGTGTCACCAGCAGACCGGGACAGGGAACCGGGGAGCTGTTTTTT; V gene: TRBV15; clone size: .; D gene: TRBD1; J gene: TRBJ2-2
CDR3 protein: CASSHSGLAVNTGELFF; CDR3 DNA: TGTGCCAGCAGCCATTCCGGACTAGCCGTGAACACCGGGGAGCTGTTTTTT; V gene: TRBV3-1; clone size: .; D gene: TRBD2; J gene: TRBJ2-2
CDR3 protein: CASSSLNRGGSTDTQYF; CDR3 DNA: TGTGCCAGCAGCAGTCTCAACAGGGGCGGTAGCACAGATACGCAGTATTTT; V gene: TRBV12-3/TRBV12-4; clone size: .; D gene: TRBD1; J gene: TRBJ2-3
CDR3 protein: CASSELPGQANEKLFF; CDR3 DNA: TGTGCCAGCAGCGAACTGCCGGGACAGGCTAATGAAAAACTGTTTTTT; V gene: TRBV7-9; clone size: .; D gene: TRBD1; J gene: TRBJ1-4
CDR3 protein: CATSDLLGESNQPQHF; CDR3 DNA: TGTGCCACCAGTGATTTGCTAGGGGAAAGCAATCAGCCCCAGCATTTT; V gene: TRBV24-1; clone size: few; D gene: .; J gene: TRBJ1-5
CDR3 protein: CASSLDGLSTDTQYF; CDR3 DNA: TGTGCCAGCAGCTTGGACGGGCTAAGCACAGATACGCAGTATTTT; V gene: TRBV5-4; clone size: .; D gene: .; J gene: TRBJ2-3
CDR3 protein: CASSLRRGADMQYF; CDR3 DNA: TGTGCCAGCAGCCTGAGAAGGGGAGCAGATATGCAGTATTTT; V gene: TRBV5-4; clone size: once; D gene: .; J gene: TRBJ2-3
CDR3 protein: CASSFSGAGNTEAFF; CDR3 DNA: TGTGCCAGCAGCTTCTCAGGGGCAGGGAACACTGAAGCTTTCTTT; V gene: TRBV7-8; clone size: few; D gene: .; J gene: TRBJ1-1
CDR3 protein: CASSLDRELNQPQHF; CDR3 DNA: TGTGCCAGCAGTTTAGACAGGGAGTTAAATCAGCCCCAGCATTTT; V gene: TRBV12-3/TRBV12-4; clone size: many; D gene: .; J gene: TRBJ1-5
CDR3 protein: CASSLLQRLASDEQFF; CDR3 DNA: TGTGCCAGCAGTTTACTACAACGACTAGCGTCCGATGAGCAGTTCTTC; V gene: TRBV28; clone size: .; D gene: TRBD2; J gene: TRBJ2-1
CDR3 protein: CASSPNRVGSYNEQFF; CDR3 DNA: TGTGCCAGCAGCCCCAACAGGGTAGGGTCCTACAATGAGCAGTTCTTC; V gene: TRBV9; clone size: few; D gene: .; J gene: TRBJ2-1